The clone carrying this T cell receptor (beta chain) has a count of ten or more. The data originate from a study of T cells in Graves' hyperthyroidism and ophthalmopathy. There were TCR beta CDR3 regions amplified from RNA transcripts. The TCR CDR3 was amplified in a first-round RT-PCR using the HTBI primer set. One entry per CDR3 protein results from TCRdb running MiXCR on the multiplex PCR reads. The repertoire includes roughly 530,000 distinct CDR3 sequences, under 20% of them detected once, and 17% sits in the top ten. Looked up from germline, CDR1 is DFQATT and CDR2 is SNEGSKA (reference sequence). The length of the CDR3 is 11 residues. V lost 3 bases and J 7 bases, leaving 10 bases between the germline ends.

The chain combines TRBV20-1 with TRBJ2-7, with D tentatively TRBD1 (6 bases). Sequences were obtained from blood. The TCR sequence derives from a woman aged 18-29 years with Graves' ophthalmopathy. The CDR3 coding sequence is TGCAGTGCTAGCCCCGACAGGGAGCAGTACTTC. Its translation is CSASPDREQYF.